This T cell receptor (beta chain) was recovered during a study of blood T cell repertoires in COVID-19. Trimming removed 3 bases from V and 2 bases from J, with 11 bases in between. Germline loops: CDR1 SGHRS, CDR2 YFSETQ. The CDR3 is 14 amino acids. Donors were grouped by their self-reported clinical history. Sequenced by immunoSEQ multiplex PCR; TCRdb stores in-frame clones only, minus some. In the table there are a few hundred thousand clones, roughly four fifths of which are singletons. Source material: PBMCs or T cells enriched from blood (not recorded which). The sequence was obtained from a woman aged 45-65 years who had recovered from COVID-19. V gene TRBV5-1 combines with J gene TRBJ2-5; a possible D gene is TRBD1 (6 bases). The CDR3 loop is CASSSQGQQETQYF. The CDR3 DNA follows: TGCGCCAGCAGCTCTCAAGGACAGCAAGAGACCCAGTACTTC.